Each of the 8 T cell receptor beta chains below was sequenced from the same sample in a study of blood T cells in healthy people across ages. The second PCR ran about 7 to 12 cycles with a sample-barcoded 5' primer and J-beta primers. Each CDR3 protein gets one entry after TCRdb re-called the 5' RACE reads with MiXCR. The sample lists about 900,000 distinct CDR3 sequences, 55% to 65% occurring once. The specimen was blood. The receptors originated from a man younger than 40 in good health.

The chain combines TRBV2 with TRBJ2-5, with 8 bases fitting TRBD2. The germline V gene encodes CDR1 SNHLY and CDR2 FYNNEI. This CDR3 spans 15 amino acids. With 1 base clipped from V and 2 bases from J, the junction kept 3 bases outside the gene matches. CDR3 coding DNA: TGTGCCAGCAGTGAAGATGGCGGGAGGCAAGAGACCCAGTACTTC. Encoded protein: CASSEDGGRQETQYF.

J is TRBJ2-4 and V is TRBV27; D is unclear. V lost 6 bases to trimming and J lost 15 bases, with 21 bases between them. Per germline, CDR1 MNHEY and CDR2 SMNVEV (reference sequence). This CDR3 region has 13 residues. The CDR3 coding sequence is TGTGCCAGCAGACAACTTACGGTACCGGACCTGTACTTC. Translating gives CASRQLTVPDLYF.

The CDR3 DNA sequence: TGTGCCAGCAGTTACACGAGCGGAGTTTATGGCTACACCTTC. Its translation: CASSYTSGVYGYTF. The chain uses TRBV6-5 and TRBJ1-2; D ambiguous. In germline, CDR1 is MNHEY, CDR2 SVGAGI. CDR3 length: 14 amino acids. V was trimmed by 2 bases and J by 5 bases, leaving 12 bases between them.

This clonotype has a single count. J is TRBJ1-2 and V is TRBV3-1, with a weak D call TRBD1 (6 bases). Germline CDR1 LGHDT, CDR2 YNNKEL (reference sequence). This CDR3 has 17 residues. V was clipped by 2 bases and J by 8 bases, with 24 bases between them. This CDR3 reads CASSQYFRANHGGGYTF. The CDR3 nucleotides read TGTGCCAGCAGCCAATACTTCAGGGCCAACCACGGGGGCGGCTACACCTTC.

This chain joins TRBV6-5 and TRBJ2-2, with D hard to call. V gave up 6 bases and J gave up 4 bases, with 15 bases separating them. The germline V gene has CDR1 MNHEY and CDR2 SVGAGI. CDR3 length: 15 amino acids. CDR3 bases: TGTGCCAGCAGGGGCGCGCAGTCTCCCACCGGGGAGCTGTTTTTT. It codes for CASRGAQSPTGELFF.

CDR3 DNA: TGTGCCACGACAGGGACCACCTACGAGCAGTACTTC. This encodes CATTGTTYEQYF. The genes are TRBV10-3 and TRBJ2-7; 7 bases are shared with TRBD1. Germline CDR1 ENHRY, CDR2 SYGVKD. V shed 10 bases, J shed 2 bases, and the junction held 5 bases outside the gene matches. This CDR3 has 12 amino acids.

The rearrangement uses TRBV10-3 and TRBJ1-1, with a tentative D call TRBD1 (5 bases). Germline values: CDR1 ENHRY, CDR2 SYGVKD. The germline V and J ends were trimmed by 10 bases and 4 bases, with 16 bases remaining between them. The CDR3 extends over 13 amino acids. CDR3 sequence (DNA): TGTGCCAGCAGCAAGAGGGGTGGCACTGAAGCTTTCTTT. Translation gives CASSKRGGTEAFF.

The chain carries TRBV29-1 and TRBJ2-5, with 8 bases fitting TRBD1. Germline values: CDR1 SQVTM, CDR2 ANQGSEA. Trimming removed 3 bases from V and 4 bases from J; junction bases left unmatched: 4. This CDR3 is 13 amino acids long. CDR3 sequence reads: CSVDSGGGETQYF. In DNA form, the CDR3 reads TGCAGCGTTGACTCAGGGGGCGGAGAGACCCAGTACTTC. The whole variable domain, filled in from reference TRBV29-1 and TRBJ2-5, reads SAVISQKPSRDICQRGTSLTIQCQVDSQVTMMFWYRQQPGQSLTLIATANQGSEATYESGFVIDKFPISRPNLTFSTLTVSNMSPEDSSIYLCSVDSGGGETQYFGPGTRLLVL.